Listed below are T cell receptor beta chains from one sample, sequenced in a study of blood T cells in healthy people across ages. TCRdb passed the 5' RACE reads through MiXCR, listing each CDR3 protein once. Of around 1,100,000 distinct CDR3 sequences in the sample, more than 30% were seen once. What was sequenced was blood. The source of these receptors is a man between 18 and 29 years old in good health. The CDR3 runs from the conserved cysteine through the conserved F or W. D genes are given only for firm matches. Some rows have no size entry. The others give once, few or many, or a class for an expanded clone.

D: NA; V: TRBV20-1; length: 13; size: few; J: TRBJ2-5; CDR3: CSARDAGWETQYF; DNA: TGCAGTGCTAGAGATGCAGGCTGGGAGACCCAGTACTTC
D: NA; V: TRBV20-1; length: 14; size: once; J: TRBJ2-3; CDR3: CSAGGQGLTDTQYF; DNA: TGCAGTGCCGGCGGGCAGGGTCTGACAGATACGCAGTATTTT
D: NA; V: TRBV29-1; length: 11; size: NA; J: TRBJ2-7; CDR3: CSARVPYEQYF; DNA: TGCAGCGCCCGGGTTCCCTACGAGCAGTACTTC
D: TRBD2; V: TRBV5-1; length: 18; size: NA; J: TRBJ2-5; CDR3: CASSLFGVPGTSSETQYF; DNA: TGCGCCAGCAGCTTGTTTGGTGTTCCTGGGACTAGCTCCGAGACCCAGTACTTC
D: NA; V: TRBV12-3/TRBV12-4; length: 15; size: few; J: TRBJ1-1; CDR3: CASTRPGDANTEAFF; DNA: TGTGCCAGCACCAGACCCGGAGACGCGAACACTGAAGCTTTCTTT
D: NA; V: TRBV4-3; length: 15; size: NA; J: TRBJ2-3; CDR3: CASSQDSNLGDTQYF; DNA: TGCGCCAGCAGCCAAGATTCGAATTTGGGAGATACGCAGTATTTT
D: NA; V: TRBV7-9; length: 14; size: NA; J: TRBJ1-1; CDR3: CASSPTAWNTEAFF; DNA: TGTGCCAGCAGCCCCACGGCGTGGAACACTGAAGCTTTCTTT
D: NA; V: TRBV4-2; length: 16; size: NA; J: TRBJ1-6; CDR3: CASSHVSSGNNSPLHF; DNA: TGTGCCAGCAGCCACGTCTCCTCGGGGAATAATTCACCCCTCCACTTT
D: NA; V: TRBV10-3; length: 15; size: once; J: TRBJ1-5; CDR3: CAISATGPGGQPQHF; DNA: TGTGCCATCAGCGCTACAGGGCCGGGCGGTCAGCCCCAGCATTTT
D: TRBD1; V: TRBV5-1; length: 13; size: NA; J: TRBJ1-5; CDR3: CTSSVQQGQPQHF; DNA: TGCACCAGCAGCGTGCAACAGGGGCAGCCCCAGCATTTT
D: NA; V: TRBV20-1; length: 15; size: NA; J: TRBJ2-1; CDR3: CSARSPGGPRNEQFF; DNA: TGCAGTGCTAGATCCCCCGGGGGGCCGCGAAATGAGCAGTTCTTC
D: TRBD1; V: TRBV12-3/TRBV12-4; length: 13; size: many; J: TRBJ1-5; CDR3: CASSRQGGQPQHF; DNA: TGTGCCAGCAGCAGACAGGGCGGTCAGCCCCAGCATTTT
D: NA; V: TRBV12-3/TRBV12-4; length: 15; size: NA; J: TRBJ1-2; CDR3: CASSKTTGMRSGYTF; DNA: TGTGCCAGCAGCAAGACAACGGGGATGCGGAGTGGCTACACCTTC
D: NA; V: TRBV10-3; length: 15; size: few; J: TRBJ1-6; CDR3: CAISELTGAHSPLHF; DNA: TGTGCCATCAGTGAGTTGACAGGCGCCCATTCACCCCTCCACTTT
D: NA; V: TRBV24-1; length: 15; size: NA; J: TRBJ2-2; CDR3: CATSDSTDRPGELFF; DNA: TGTGCCACCAGTGATAGCACGGATCGCCCCGGGGAGCTGTTTTTT
D: NA; V: TRBV9; length: 18; size: few; J: TRBJ2-3; CDR3: CASSPRLGRMGTTDTQYF; DNA: TGTGCCAGCAGCCCACGATTAGGGCGGATGGGAACGACAGATACGCAGTATTTT
D: NA; V: TRBV4-3; length: 17; size: NA; J: TRBJ2-2; CDR3: CASSQDWGTQNTGELFF; DNA: TGCGCCAGCAGCCAAGATTGGGGGACGCAGAACACCGGGGAGCTGTTTTTT
D: NA; V: TRBV6-6; length: 15; size: NA; J: TRBJ2-3; CDR3: CASSSPELRTDTQYF; DNA: TGTGCCAGCAGCTCGCCGGAGTTGAGGACAGATACGCAGTATTTT
D: NA; V: TRBV21-1; length: 14; size: NA; J: TRBJ1-1; CDR3: CASSPIRDRTEAFF; DNA: TGTGCCAGCAGCCCGATTCGAGATCGGACTGAAGCTTTCTTT
D: NA; V: TRBV3-1; length: 15; size: NA; J: TRBJ2-3; CDR3: CASSQVITSTDTQYF; DNA: TGTGCCAGCAGCCAAGTTATCACTAGCACAGATACGCAGTATTTT
D: TRBD1; V: TRBV20-1; length: 15; size: NA; J: TRBJ1-3; CDR3: CSANSGTGVGNTIYF; DNA: TGCAGTGCAAATTCCGGGACAGGGGTTGGAAACACCATATATTTT
D: TRBD2; V: TRBV7-2; length: 14; size: NA; J: TRBJ2-3; CDR3: CANSLAGSTDTQYF; DNA: TGTGCCAACAGCTTAGCGGGATCTACAGATACGCAGTATTTT
D: NA; V: TRBV7-2; length: 15; size: NA; J: TRBJ2-1; CDR3: CASSPGLYSYNEQFF; DNA: TGTGCCAGCAGCCCGGGTCTTTACTCCTACAATGAGCAGTTCTTC
D: NA; V: TRBV5-1; length: 14; size: few; J: TRBJ1-2; CDR3: CASSLVGAGNGYTF; DNA: TGCGCCAGCAGCTTGGTCGGGGCCGGGAATGGCTACACCTTC
D: NA; V: TRBV20-1; length: 14; size: NA; J: TRBJ1-5; CDR3: CSAPSPGDGQPQHF; DNA: TGCAGTGCTCCCTCCCCGGGGGACGGTCAGCCCCAGCATTTT
D: NA; V: TRBV9; length: 14; size: NA; J: TRBJ2-7; CDR3: CASSPRWQTYEQYF; DNA: TGTGCCAGCAGCCCCCGGTGGCAGACCTACGAGCAGTACTTC
D: NA; V: TRBV3-1; length: 15; size: NA; J: TRBJ2-7; CDR3: CASSPGPGPTYEQYF; DNA: TGTGCCAGCAGCCCCGGTCCGGGCCCTACCTACGAGCAGTACTTC
D: NA; V: TRBV20-1; length: 14; size: NA; J: TRBJ1-4; CDR3: CSARDPRGNEKLFF; DNA: TGCAGTGCTAGAGACCCGCGGGGTAATGAAAAACTGTTTTTT
D: NA; V: TRBV29-1; length: 16; size: few; J: TRBJ2-7; CDR3: CSVEGGAGSSYNEQYF; DNA: TGCAGCGTTGAGGGGGGCGCGGGAAGCTCCTACAATGAGCAGTACTTC
D: TRBD1; V: TRBV20-1; length: 17; size: few; J: TRBJ1-2; CDR3: CSALDRDRGRGNYGYTF; DNA: TGCAGTGCCCTCGACCGGGACAGGGGTCGGGGAAACTATGGCTACACCTTC
D: TRBD2; V: TRBV20-1; length: 16; size: NA; J: TRBJ2-7; CDR3: CSARDVGASGGNEQYF; DNA: TGCAGTGCTAGAGATGTCGGAGCTAGCGGGGGGAATGAGCAGTACTTC
D: NA; V: TRBV3-1; length: 15; size: NA; J: TRBJ2-3; CDR3: CASSQDALGTDTQYF; DNA: TGTGCCAGCAGCCAAGATGCGCTGGGCACAGATACGCAGTATTTT
D: TRBD1; V: TRBV7-9; length: 16; size: NA; J: TRBJ2-1; CDR3: CASSSPGTGGFNEQFF; DNA: TGTGCCAGCAGCTCTCCCGGGACAGGGGGGTTTAATGAGCAGTTCTTC